This T cell receptor beta chain is drawn from a study of type 1 regulatory T cells. Looking at the study overall: An in vitro protocol generated T-allo10, a Tr1-enriched, alloantigen-specific CD4 T cell product.

Each CDR3 protein gets one entry after TCRdb re-called the reads with MiXCR. The sample includes tens of thousands of distinct CDR3 sequences, 60% to 65% of them seen just once. With respect to this clonotype: As yet, its antigen is unknown.

General study findings and limits: Compared with non-Tr1 cells, Tr1 cells showed a narrower TCR repertoire.

This TCR came from a human donor in good health. What was sequenced was cultured non-Tr1 T cells, either the whole culture or a sorted T cell fraction (not recorded which).

CDR3 nucleotides: TGTGCCAGTAGTACCCCCCGTGACAGGGATGCTAGCACAGATACGCAGTATTTT. It yields the protein CASSTPRDRDASTDTQYF. The chain uses TRBV19 and TRBJ2-3; 7 bases match TRBD1. This CDR3 is 18 amino acids long. J was trimmed by 0 bases and V by 4 bases; bases with no gene match: 13. Germline CDR1 reads LNHDA; CDR2 reads SQIVND (reference sequence). The complete variable domain, with remaining parts taken from reference TRBV19 and TRBJ2-3, reads DGGITQSPKYLFRKEGQNVTLSCEQNLNHDAMYWYRQDPGQGLRLIYYSQIVNDFQKGDIAEGYSVSREKKESFPLTVTSAQKNPTAFYLCASSTPRDRDASTDTQYFGPGTRLTVL.